This T cell receptor (beta chain) appears in the sequencing data of a study of blood T cell repertoires in COVID-19 (dated by TCRdb to about 2020). Background for the entire study: Collaborator samples came from the United States, Italy and Spain and covered acute and convalescent phases of COVID-19. Where HLA class I and class II types were available, the types were taken from metadata supplied by the sample provider, not from assay-based typing. The sample metadata nearly always contained a de-identified subject ID, COVID-19 status, age in years and sex. Deeply sampled blood TCRbeta repertoires from subjects exposed to, actively infected with, or recovered from COVID-19 were included in the dataset. The repertoires were released in a freely available public database meant as a resource for research on the immune response to SARS-CoV-2. The samples were drawn from the first 160 participants of the ongoing ImmuneRACE study and from some 1,300 subjects provided by 6 global collaborators. The material from the prospective study consisted of cDNA or gDNA derived from T cells, B-cell-depleted T cells, or PBMCs. Paper-wide results and their limitations: How much clinical and demographic metadata was included differed by source and by participant, and the metadata was provided uncurated.

As regards this clone: There is no known antigen for this receptor. No base quality values were provided; no much bigger clone lies one nucleotide off.

TCRbeta CDR3 regions were amplified from genomic DNA using the immunoSEQ Assay, a bias-controlled multiplex PCR. The source study handled its data this way. The number of nucleated cells in each sample was estimated by amplification of reference gene primers within the assay. To quantify the absolute abundance of each unique TCRbeta CDR3 rearrangement, sequence reads were collapsed and filtered. For each sample, productive Simpson clonality was calculated as the square root of Simpson's diversity index over productive rearrangements. Imported from immuneACCESS, the table was reduced by TCRdb to in-frame sequences with V and J called. These copies leave out some clones; in studies compared against another copy, an unresolved V gene accounts for under half, and the cause of the remainder is not known. Clone size and V and J calls were adopted from that table, with D and trimming inferred from the DNA. The sample data list around 200,000 clones, and around four fifths of these were observed just once. Clones ranked in the top ten supply about 8.1% of the sample.

Whole blood was collected in K2EDTA tubes by collaborating institutions according to the institutions' own protocols. For TCRbeta analysis, collaborators shipped samples in one of three forms: frozen whole blood, isolated PBMCs, or DNA extracted from either of those sample types. The CDR3 runs 13 residues from the cysteine to the phenylalanine. Left in the record is the CDR3 DNA by itself, 39 bases read in frame from the first base. V loses 6 bases at its end and J loses 1 base; junction bases beyond the gene matches: 1. CDR1 and CDR2 (MDHEN, SYDVKM) derive from the germline V gene. The specimen sequenced was peripheral blood. This sequence originates from a woman in her 50s with acute or convalescent COVID-19. The chain was built from TRBV28 and TRBJ2-7; 9 bases in the junction line up with TRBD1. The DNA sequence is TGTGCCAGCAGAGGGACAGGGTCCTACGAGCAGTACTTC. This is translated as CASRGTGSYEQYF.